The next 10 T cell receptor beta chains were all read from a single sample in a study of blood T cell repertoires in COVID-19. Data came from immunoSEQ multiplex PCR; TCRdb stores just in-frame clones and leaves some out. The sample has approximately 70,000 clones, approximately 80% seen once. The sample was peripheral blood. The receptors here all came from a woman older than 75 with acute or convalescent COVID-19.

The rearrangement links TRBV18 to TRBJ2-5; 7 nucleotides align to TRBD1. CDR1 is KGHSH and CDR2 is LQKENI in the germline V gene. V shed 5 bases, J shed 5 bases, and the junction held 2 bases outside the gene matches. CDR3 length: 12 residues. The CDR3 DNA reads TGTGCCAGCTCAGAACAGGGGGAGACCCAGTACTTC. It yields the protein CASSEQGETQYF.

This clone was seen more than once but under ten times. J is TRBJ1-1 and V is TRBV5-1; 7 positions agree with TRBD1. J was trimmed by 1 base and V by 4 bases; bases with no gene match: 7. Germline V gene data show CDR1 as SGHRS and CDR2 as YFSETQ. This CDR3 spans 15 amino acids. In DNA form, the CDR3 reads TGCGCCAGCAGCCGCTACGACAGGGCGAACACTGAAGCTTTCTTT. Its translation is CASSRYDRANTEAFF.

The rearrangement links TRBV2 to TRBJ1-2, with 8 bases aligning to TRBD1. The CDR3 is 13 amino acids. Germline V CDR1 and CDR2: SNHLY, FYNNEI. The V segment lost 10 bases and the J segment 8 bases; nucleotides outside the gene matches: 12. This CDR3 is CAIDRGTARGYTF. The CDR3 DNA sequence: TGTGCCATCGACAGGGGTACGGCGAGGGGCTACACCTTC.

The rearrangement joins TRBV29-1 to TRBJ1-1; 8 bases agree with TRBD1. Germline-derived CDR1 and CDR2 are SQVTM and ANQGSEA. J lost 1 base, V lost 7 bases, and 5 bases had no gene match. The length of the CDR3 is 13 residues. The CDR3 coding sequence is TGCAGCGCCCCGCAGGGGGCGAACACTGAAGCTTTCTTT. Protein product: CSAPQGANTEAFF.

The rearrangement links TRBV18 to TRBJ1-2; no definite D call. Germline V gene lookup returns CDR1 KGHSH and CDR2 LQKENI. Between the trimmed V and J ends, which lost 2 bases and 8 bases, there was a span of 21 bases. CDR3 length: 16 amino acids. CDR3 DNA sequence: TGTGCCAGCTCACCAAGTGACGTAGTCCGGGGATCGGGCTACACCTTC. This gives the protein CASSPSDVVRGSGYTF.

The rearrangement links TRBV5-1 to TRBJ1-2, with D perhaps matching TRBD1 (5 bases). Per the germline V gene, CDR1 is SGHRS and CDR2 is YFSETQ. Trimming shortened V by 0 bases and J by 4 bases, and 13 bases separated the two germline ends. The CDR3 totals 15 residues. CDR3 sequence: CASSLEGSSIYGYTF. The CDR3 DNA follows: TGCGCCAGCAGCTTGGAGGGGTCCTCCATCTATGGCTACACCTTC.

This clone is labeled medium-sized. V and J are TRBV27 and TRBJ1-1; 8 bases agree with TRBD1. CDR3 length: 14 residues. The V segment lost 7 bases and the J segment 6 bases; nucleotides outside the gene matches: 10. The germline CDR1 and CDR2 sequences are MNHEY and SMNVEV (reference sequence). The CDR3 DNA follows: TGTGCCAGCATAGCAGGGGGCTACCTTTCTGAAGCTTTCTTT. Its protein is CASIAGGYLSEAFF.

The gene calls are TRBV5-1 and TRBJ2-5, with a possible D match to TRBD1 (6 bases). The CDR3 runs to 15 residues. Germline V lookup: CDR1 SGHRS, CDR2 YFSETQ. The ends were cut back, 2 bases at V and 2 bases at J, with 13 bases in the middle. The CDR3 sequence: CASSFQDSQQETQYF. The CDR3 DNA sequence: TGCGCCAGCAGCTTCCAGGACAGCCAACAAGAGACCCAGTACTTC.

This chain uses TRBV30 with TRBJ2-5, with TRBD1 matching over 7 bases. Germline trimming cut 3 bases from V and 5 bases from J; bases unmatched to any gene: 9. Per the germline V gene, CDR1 is GTSNPN and CDR2 is SVGIG (reference sequence). The CDR3 contains 14 residues. CDR3 nucleotide sequence: TGTGCCTGGAGCCCCGGGACAGAGGGGGAGACCCAGTACTTC. Translation: CAWSPGTEGETQYF.

In this sample, this clone turned up a few times. The rearrangement uses TRBV7-3 and TRBJ2-1; TRBD2 agrees at 12 bases. Trimming removed 5 bases from V and 7 bases from J; junction bases left unmatched: 9. Germline assignment: CDR1 SGHTA and CDR2 FQGTGA. This CDR3 has 16 residues. The CDR3: CASSPSASGGVNEQFF. CDR3 DNA sequence: TGTGCCAGCAGCCCCTCGGCTAGCGGGGGGGTGAATGAGCAGTTCTTC.